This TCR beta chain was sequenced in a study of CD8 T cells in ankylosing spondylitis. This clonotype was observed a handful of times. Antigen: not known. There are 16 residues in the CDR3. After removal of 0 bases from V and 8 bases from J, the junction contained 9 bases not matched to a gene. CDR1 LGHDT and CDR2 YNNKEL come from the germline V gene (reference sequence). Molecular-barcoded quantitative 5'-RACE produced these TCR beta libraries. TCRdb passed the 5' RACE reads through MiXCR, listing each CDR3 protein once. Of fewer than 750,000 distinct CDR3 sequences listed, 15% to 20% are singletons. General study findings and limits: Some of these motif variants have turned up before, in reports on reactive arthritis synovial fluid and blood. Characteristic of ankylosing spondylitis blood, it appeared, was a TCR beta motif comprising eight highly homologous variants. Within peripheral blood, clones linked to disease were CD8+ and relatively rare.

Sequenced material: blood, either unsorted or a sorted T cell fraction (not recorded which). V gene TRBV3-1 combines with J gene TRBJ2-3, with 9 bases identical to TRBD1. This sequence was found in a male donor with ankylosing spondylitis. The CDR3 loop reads CASSQDLRGTGPTQYF. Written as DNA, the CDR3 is TGTGCCAGCAGCCAAGATCTCCGGGGGACAGGGCCTACGCAGTATTTT.